What follows are 32 T cell receptor beta chains derived from one specimen sequenced in a study of blood T cell repertoires in COVID-19. Repertoires were generated with immunoSEQ multiplex PCR, while TCRdb's copy carries only in-frame clones and drops some. The profile shows about 250,000 clones, 80% to 90% of them singletons. The specimen sequenced was PBMCs or T cells enriched from blood (not recorded which). Receptors were obtained from a young woman who had recovered from COVID-19.

V gene TRBV6-4 combines with J gene TRBJ1-5; 9 nucleotides agree with TRBD1. Per germline, CDR1 MRHNA and CDR2 SNTAGT. Trimming cost V 5 bases and J 0 bases; bases outside gene matches: 14. This CDR3 comprises 19 residues. CDR3 loop: CASSPQGDRGYHSNQPQHF. Here the CDR3 DNA reads TGTGCCAGCAGTCCGCAGGGTGACAGGGGGTATCATAGCAATCAGCCCCAGCATTTT.

The rearrangement uses TRBV14 and TRBJ2-7; TRBD1 matches 9 bases. Germline trimming cut 4 bases from V and 0 bases from J; bases unmatched to any gene: 7. The CDR3 totals 16 residues. The germline V gene has CDR1 SGHDN and CDR2 FVKESK. The CDR3 region has the DNA TGTGCCAGCAGCCGCCAAACAGGGGGCGCCTCCTACGAGCAGTACTTC. Translation gives CASSRQTGGASYEQYF.

This clone has just one count. The chain uses TRBV5-6 and TRBJ1-2; D possibly corresponds to TRBD1 (5 bases). Germline CDR1 is SGHDT and CDR2 is YYEEEE. The V end lost 0 bases, the J end lost 4 bases, and 13 bases lay between the germline ends. CDR3 length: 15 amino acids. The CDR3 DNA follows: TGTGCCAGCAGCTTGGCCGGGGGGACCGGCTATGGCTACACCTTC. Translating it yields CASSLAGGTGYGYTF.

The chain joins TRBV24-1 to TRBJ1-1; 12 nucleotides match TRBD1. CDR3 length: 19 amino acids. The trim removed 3 bases at V and 1 base at J, leaving 11 bases unmatched. Looked up from germline, CDR1 is KGHDR and CDR2 is SFDVKD. CDR3 DNA: TGTGCCACCAGTGATCTTGGGACAGGGGGCGGGGGGACGAACACTGAAGCTTTCTTT. As protein: CATSDLGTGGGGTNTEAFF.

The chain combines TRBV7-2 with TRBJ2-3; 9 nucleotides agree with TRBD2. From germline, CDR1 is SGHTA and CDR2 FQGNSA. V shed 8 bases, J shed 1 base, and the junction held 4 bases outside the gene matches. The CDR3 covers 14 residues. The CDR3 DNA reads as TGTGCCAGCCTTAGGACTAGCGGCACAGATACGCAGTATTTT. Protein: CASLRTSGTDTQYF. Looking up the rest from reference TRBV7-2 and TRBJ2-3 gives the full variable domain: GAGVSQSPSNKVTEKGKDVELRCDPISGHTALYWYRQSLGQGLEFLIYFQGNSAPDKSGLPSDRFSAERTGGSVSTLTIQRTQQEDSAVYLCASLRTSGTDTQYFGPGTRLTVL.

The gene calls are TRBV4-1 and TRBJ2-1; TRBD1 is a possible D gene (5 bases). V dropped 1 base and J dropped 1 base, with 11 bases sitting between them. CDR1 and CDR2 (germline): MGHRA, YSYEKL. This CDR3 has 16 amino acids. CDR3 loop: CASSQGQGGSYNEQFF. CDR3 DNA: TGCGCCAGCAGCCAAGGGCAGGGTGGGTCCTACAATGAGCAGTTCTTC.

The gene calls are TRBV19 and TRBJ2-3; D perhaps matches TRBD2 (5 bases). V was trimmed by 3 bases and J by 2 bases, leaving 12 bases between them. The CDR3 is 15 residues long. CDR1 is LNHDA and CDR2 is SQIVND in the germline V gene (reference sequence). CDR3: CASSIVLATTDTQYF. The CDR3 DNA reads TGTGCCAGTAGTATTGTGCTAGCAACCACAGATACGCAGTATTTT.

The chain is built from TRBV5-4 and TRBJ1-1; D is uncertain. In germline, CDR1 is SGHNT, CDR2 YYREEE (reference sequence). This CDR3 contains 12 residues. Trimming shortened V by 2 bases and J by 4 bases, and 6 bases separated the two germline ends. The CDR3 protein is CASSFRGTEAFF. Written as DNA, the CDR3 is TGTGCCAGCAGCTTCCGGGGCACTGAAGCTTTCTTT.

This chain links TRBV19 with TRBJ1-3; D call uncertain. The length of the CDR3 is 13 residues. Trimming stripped 7 bases from V and 3 bases from J, with 10 bases between. Germline V gene lookup returns CDR1 LNHDA and CDR2 SQIVND (reference sequence). This chain's CDR3 is CASTLGIGNTIYF. The CDR3 nucleotides are TGTGCCAGTACACTAGGAATTGGAAACACCATATATTTT.

The J gene is TRBJ1-2, the V gene TRBV5-1; a weak D match, TRBD1 (5 bases). The germline V gene has CDR1 SGHRS and CDR2 YFSETQ. The CDR3 runs to 12 residues. V lost 2 bases and J 6 bases, leaving 8 bases between the germline ends. The CDR3 reads CASSFQGNGYTF. In nucleotides, the CDR3 is TGCGCCAGCAGCTTTCAGGGAAATGGCTACACCTTC.

This chain joins TRBV23-1 and TRBJ2-7; no definite D call. TRBV23-1 has ORF status, its function being uncertain. V was trimmed by 9 bases and J by 0 bases, leaving 9 bases between them. The CDR3 consists of 12 residues. The CDR3 spells CARRSASYEQYF. The CDR3 bases are TGCGCCAGGAGGTCGGCCTCCTACGAGCAGTACTTC.

The chain couples TRBV5-1 to TRBJ2-3, with D tentatively TRBD1 (5 bases). Germline-derived CDR1 and CDR2 are SGHRS and YFSETQ. This CDR3 contains 11 residues. The V gene lost 4 bases and the J gene lost 5 bases, with 5 bases spanning the gap. The CDR3, as DNA: TGCGCCAGCAGCCAGGGAGATACGCAGTATTTT. It encodes CASSQGDTQYF. The variable domain in full, completed from reference TRBV5-1 and TRBJ2-3, reads KAGVTQTPRYLIKTRGQQVTLSCSPISGHRSVSWYQQTPGQGLQFLFEYFSETQRNKGNFPGRFSGRQFSNSRSEMNVSTLELGDSALYLCASSQGDTQYFGPGTRLTVL.

This chain joins TRBV3-1 (or the pseudogene TRBV3-2) and TRBJ1-1; TRBD1 might be the D (6 bases). Germline CDR1 is LGHDT and CDR2 is YNNKEL (reference sequence). The CDR3 loop spans 14 amino acids. Trimming cost V 7 bases and J 0 bases, with 12 bases left between them. The CDR3 bases are TGTGCCAGCACACAGGGACGAATGAACACTGAAGCTTTCTTT. It codes for CASTQGRMNTEAFF.

The CDR3 coding sequence is TGTGCCAGCAGCCTAGAACAGGGTCTAGTAGGCTACACCTTC. It codes for CASSLEQGLVGYTF. The chain links TRBV5-4 to TRBJ1-2, with a weak D call TRBD1 (6 bases). Germline V gene sequence: CDR1 SGHNT, CDR2 YYREEE (reference sequence). The CDR3 has 14 amino acids. V was pared by 4 bases and J by 8 bases, with 18 bases between.

The chain has TRBV5-6 and TRBJ2-4; TRBD1 matches at 9 bases. V was clipped by 4 bases and J by 2 bases; unmatched bases: 7. From germline, CDR1 is SGHDT and CDR2 YYEEEE. The CDR3 contains 16 residues. The CDR3 is CASSLGQGSTKNIQYF. The CDR3 DNA sequence: TGTGCCAGCAGCCTAGGACAGGGGAGTACCAAAAACATTCAGTACTTC.

This chain joins TRBV9 and TRBJ1-3; TRBD1 matches at 8 bases. J gave up 2 bases and V 2 bases, and 6 bases lay outside the gene matches. The CDR3 runs to 16 residues. Germline V gene sequence: CDR1 SGDLS, CDR2 YYNGEE. The CDR3 spells CASSVGQGGTGNTIYF. The CDR3 DNA is TGTGCCAGCAGCGTCGGACAGGGAGGGACTGGAAACACCATATATTTT. The full variable domain, rest sourced from reference TRBV9 and TRBJ1-3, is DSGVTQTPKHLITATGQRVTLRCSPRSGDLSVYWYQQSLDQGLQFLIQYYNGEERAKGNILERFSAQQFPDLHSELNLSSLELGDSALYFCASSVGQGGTGNTIYFGEGSWLTVV.

The chain couples TRBV2 to TRBJ1-1; TRBD1 matches at 9 bases. The V gene end was trimmed by 5 bases and the J gene end by 1 base; junction bases not matched to a gene: 8. The CDR3 runs to 16 residues. Germline V gene sequence: CDR1 SNHLY, CDR2 FYNNEI. The CDR3 is CASSRNRGLTNTEAFF. CDR3 DNA: TGTGCCAGCAGTAGAAACAGGGGGCTAACGAACACTGAAGCTTTCTTT.

This chain joins TRBV11-2 and TRBJ2-5; 7 bases are a match to TRBD1. Unmatched junction bases numbered 10, after V lost 5 bases and J lost 7 bases. The CDR3 sequence is 14 residues long. The germline CDR1 and CDR2 sequences are SGHAT and FQNNGV. CDR3 residues: CASSAGQDLGTQYF. The CDR3 DNA is TGTGCCAGCAGCGCCGGACAGGACCTGGGGACCCAGTACTTC.

The CDR3 sequence: CASSYDAGATDTQYF. The CDR3 bases are TGTGCCAGCAGTTACGACGCGGGGGCCACAGATACGCAGTATTTT. V is TRBV6-5 and J is TRBJ2-3, with D possibly being TRBD2 (7 bases). CDR1 is MNHEY and CDR2 is SVGAGI in the germline V gene. Trimming shortened V by 2 bases and J by 2 bases, and 11 bases separated the two germline ends. This CDR3 contains 15 residues.

The rearrangement links TRBV20-1 to TRBJ1-5; possible D gene TRBD1, 5 bases. V lost 3 bases and J 7 bases, leaving 13 bases between the germline ends. CDR1 DFQATT and CDR2 SNEGSKA come from the germline V gene (reference sequence). The CDR3 has 13 residues. The CDR3 protein is CSASNGGGQPQHF. The CDR3 coding sequence is TGCAGTGCTAGTAACGGGGGAGGGCAGCCCCAGCATTTT.

The count of this clone is one. The V and J genes are TRBV27 and TRBJ2-2; D is possibly TRBD2 (6 bases). The V gene lost 4 bases and the J gene lost 6 bases, with 6 bases spanning the gap. Germline assignment: CDR1 MNHEY and CDR2 SMNVEV (reference sequence). There are 12 residues in the CDR3. CDR3 sequence reads: CASSSGAGELFF. Here the CDR3 DNA reads TGTGCCAGCAGTTCGGGGGCCGGGGAGCTGTTTTTT.

The sample holds a few counts of this clone. The chain combines TRBV7-2 with TRBJ2-3; D is perhaps TRBD2 (5 bases). The CDR3 runs 14 residues. The germline V and J ends were trimmed by 1 base and 8 bases, with 13 bases remaining between them. The germline V gene has CDR1 SGHTA and CDR2 FQGNSA. The chain's CDR3 is CASSLGSLAGTQYF. The CDR3 DNA reads TGTGCCAGCAGCTTAGGATCTTTGGCGGGTACGCAGTATTTT.

V is TRBV20-1 and J is TRBJ1-5, with TRBD1 identical over 9 bases. Germline CDR1 is DFQATT and CDR2 is SNEGSKA (reference sequence). This CDR3 comprises 16 residues. J lost 5 bases, V lost 3 bases, and 11 bases had no gene match. The CDR3 is CSASSGTGITDQPQHF. The DNA for the CDR3 is TGCAGTGCTAGTTCCGGGACAGGGATCACGGATCAGCCCCAGCATTTT.

V gene TRBV4-1 combines with J gene TRBJ1-3; 11 nucleotides align to TRBD1. The CDR3 contains 18 residues. Germline assignment: CDR1 MGHRA and CDR2 YSYEKL. Losses at the gene ends were 3 bases for V and 2 bases for J; bases not matched to a gene: 9. This CDR3 is CASSHGTGGQRAGNTIYF. The DNA of the CDR3 is TGCGCCAGCAGCCACGGGACAGGGGGTCAAAGAGCTGGAAACACCATATATTTT.

The rearrangement uses TRBV29-1 and TRBJ2-7, with D unresolved. The CDR3 runs 12 residues. V was trimmed by 1 base and J by 2 bases, leaving 6 bases between them. CDR1 SQVTM and CDR2 ANQGSEA come from the germline V gene. The CDR3 sequence is CSVEGGTYEQYF. The CDR3 coding sequence is TGCAGCGTTGAAGGCGGTACCTACGAGCAGTACTTC.

The chain joins TRBV4-1 to TRBJ1-6, with D possibly TRBD1 on 5 matching bases. The germline gives CDR1 MGHRA, CDR2 YSYEKL. The V and J ends lost 0 bases and 7 bases respectively, with 10 bases between them. This CDR3 contains 15 residues. DNA for the CDR3: TGCGCCAGCAGCCAAGACCTGGGGCTGAATTCACCCCTCCACTTT. Amino acid sequence: CASSQDLGLNSPLHF.

The CDR3 DNA sequence: TGCGCCAGCAGTAGCGGGGGGGCGTCAAATGAGCAGTTCTTC. It encodes CASSSGGASNEQFF. The rearrangement uses TRBV5-1 and TRBJ2-1; 11 bases line up with TRBD2. Germline trimming cut 5 bases from V and 7 bases from J; bases unmatched to any gene: 5. In germline, CDR1 is SGHRS, CDR2 YFSETQ. The CDR3 is 14 residues long.

The rearrangement uses TRBV4-2 and TRBJ1-2; D uncertain. This CDR3 region has 13 residues. V was cut by 1 base and J by 6 bases, with 9 bases left in between. Germline V gene lookup returns CDR1 LGHNA and CDR2 YNFKEQ. CDR3 residues: CASSQGDSDGYTF. CDR3 nucleotide sequence: TGTGCCAGCAGCCAAGGCGACTCGGATGGCTACACCTTC.

The gene calls are TRBV10-3 and TRBJ1-2, with 10 positions matching TRBD1. The germline CDR1 and CDR2 sequences are ENHRY and SYGVKD. Losses at the gene ends were 4 bases for V and 7 bases for J; bases not matched to a gene: 6. CDR3 length equals 14 residues. The CDR3 DNA is TGTGCCATCAGTGTTGACAGGGGGCCTGGTGGCTACACCTTC. This encodes CAISVDRGPGGYTF.

The chain recombines TRBV4-2 with TRBJ1-2; D gene uncertain. There are 14 residues in the CDR3. V lost 2 bases, J lost 3 bases, and 10 bases lay in between. Germline V gene data show CDR1 as LGHNA and CDR2 as YNFKEQ. The CDR3 protein is CASSQTEGDYGYTF. The CDR3 nucleotides are TGTGCCAGCAGCCAAACAGAGGGTGACTATGGCTACACCTTC.

The chain couples TRBV24-1 to TRBJ2-3; 8 bases line up with TRBD2. V was pared by 8 bases and J by 5 bases, with 5 bases of the junction left unmatched. Germline CDR1 is KGHDR and CDR2 is SFDVKD. The CDR3 runs 13 residues. The CDR3 region has the DNA TGTGCCACCAATCGGGGGGGGCAAGATACGCAGTATTTT. Residues: CATNRGGQDTQYF.

The V and J genes are TRBV29-1 and TRBJ1-1, with a weak D call TRBD1 (5 bases). The CDR3 spans 11 residues. V lost 7 bases and J 1 base, leaving 7 bases between the germline ends. CDR1 and CDR2 (germline): SQVTM, ANQGSEA. This CDR3 is CSAGQNTEAFF. The CDR3 DNA follows: TGCAGCGCCGGACAGAACACTGAAGCTTTCTTT. The full variable domain, with the rest looked up from reference TRBV29-1 and TRBJ1-1, is SAVISQKPSRDICQRGTSLTIQCQVDSQVTMMFWYRQQPGQSLTLIATANQGSEATYESGFVIDKFPISRPNLTFSTLTVSNMSPEDSSIYLCSAGQNTEAFFGQGTRLTVV.